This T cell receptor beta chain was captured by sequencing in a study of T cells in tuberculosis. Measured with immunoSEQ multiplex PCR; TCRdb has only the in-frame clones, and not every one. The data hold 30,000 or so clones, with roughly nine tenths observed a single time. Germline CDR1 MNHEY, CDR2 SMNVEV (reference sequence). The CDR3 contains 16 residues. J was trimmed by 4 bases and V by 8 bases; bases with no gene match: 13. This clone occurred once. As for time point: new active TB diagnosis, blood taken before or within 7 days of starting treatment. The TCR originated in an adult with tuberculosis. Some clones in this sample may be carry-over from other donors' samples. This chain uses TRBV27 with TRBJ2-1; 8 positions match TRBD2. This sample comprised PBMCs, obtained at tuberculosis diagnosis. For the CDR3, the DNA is TGTGCCAGCCGGGAATCCGGGACTAGTATTTACAATGAGCAGTTCTTC. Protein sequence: CASRESGTSIYNEQFF.